One TCR beta chain is described in this entry. This entry belongs to a study of T cell responses to AZD1222 COVID-19 vaccine. V lost 2 bases to trimming and J lost 2 bases, with 6 bases between them. The CDR3 spans 13 residues. Germline V gene data show CDR1 as WNHNN and CDR2 as SYGVQD (reference sequence). Profiled with immunoSEQ multiplex PCR; TCRdb holds only in-frame clones, not every one. Among some 120,000 clones listed, around 80% were seen once. V and J are TRBV10-1 and TRBJ1-2, with D perhaps matching TRBD1 (6 bases). The source of this sequence is an adult who received the AZD1222 COVID-19 vaccine. Sequences were derived from peripheral blood, sampled 28 days after the second AZD1222 dose. The CDR3 sequence is CASSETGNYGYTF. The CDR3 coding sequence is TGCGCCAGCAGTGAGACAGGGAACTATGGCTACACCTTC.